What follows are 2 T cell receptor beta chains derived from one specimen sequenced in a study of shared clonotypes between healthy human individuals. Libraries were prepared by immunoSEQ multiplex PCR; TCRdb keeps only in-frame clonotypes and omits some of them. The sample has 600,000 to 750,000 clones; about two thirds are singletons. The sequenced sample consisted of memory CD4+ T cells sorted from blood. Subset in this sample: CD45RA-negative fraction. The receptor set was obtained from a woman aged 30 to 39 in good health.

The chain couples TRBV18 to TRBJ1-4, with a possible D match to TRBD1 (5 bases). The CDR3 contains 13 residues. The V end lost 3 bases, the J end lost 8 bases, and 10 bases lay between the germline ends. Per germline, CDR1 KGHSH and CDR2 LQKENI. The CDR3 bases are TGTGCCAGCTCACCCAGGGTGGAAGAAAAACTGTTTTTT. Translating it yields CASSPRVEEKLFF.

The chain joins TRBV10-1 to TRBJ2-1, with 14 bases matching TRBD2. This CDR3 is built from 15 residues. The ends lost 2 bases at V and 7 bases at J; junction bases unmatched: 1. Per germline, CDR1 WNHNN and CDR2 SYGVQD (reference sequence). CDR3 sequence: CASSERTSGRNEQFF. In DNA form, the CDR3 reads TGCGCCAGCAGTGAGAGGACTAGCGGGAGGAATGAGCAGTTCTTC.